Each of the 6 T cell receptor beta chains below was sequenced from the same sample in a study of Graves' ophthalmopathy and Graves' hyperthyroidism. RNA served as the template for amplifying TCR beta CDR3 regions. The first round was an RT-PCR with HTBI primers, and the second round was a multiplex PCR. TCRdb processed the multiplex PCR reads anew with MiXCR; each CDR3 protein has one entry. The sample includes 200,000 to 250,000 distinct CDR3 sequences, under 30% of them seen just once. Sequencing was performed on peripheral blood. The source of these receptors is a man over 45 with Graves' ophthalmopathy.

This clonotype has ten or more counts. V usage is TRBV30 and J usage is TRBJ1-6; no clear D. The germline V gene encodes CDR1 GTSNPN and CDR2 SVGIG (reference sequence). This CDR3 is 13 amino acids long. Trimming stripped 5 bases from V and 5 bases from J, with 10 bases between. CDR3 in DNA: TGTGCCTGGGCCGCGTCTAATAATTCACCCCTCCACTTT. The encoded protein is CAWAASNNSPLHF.

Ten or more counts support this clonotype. The CDR3 is CATLSAGFGANVLTF. The CDR3 nucleotides read TGTGCCACTCTTAGTGCTGGGTTTGGGGCCAACGTCCTGACTTTC. The chain couples TRBV6-5 to TRBJ2-6; D remains ambiguous. With 10 bases removed from V and 3 bases from J, the gap between germline ends came to 16 bases. This CDR3 has 15 amino acids. Germline CDR1 MNHEY, CDR2 SVGAGI.

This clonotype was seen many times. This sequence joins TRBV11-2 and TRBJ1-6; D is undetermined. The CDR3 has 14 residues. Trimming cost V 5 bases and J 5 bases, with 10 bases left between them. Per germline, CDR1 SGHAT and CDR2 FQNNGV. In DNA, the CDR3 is TGTGCCAGCAGCCAAGTTCGGAATAATTCACCCCTCCACTTT. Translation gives CASSQVRNNSPLHF.

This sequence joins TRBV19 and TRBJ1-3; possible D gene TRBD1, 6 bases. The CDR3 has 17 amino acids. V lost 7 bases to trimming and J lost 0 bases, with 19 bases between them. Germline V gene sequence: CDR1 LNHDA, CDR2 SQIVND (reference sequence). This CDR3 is CASNQDSSLYSGNTIYF. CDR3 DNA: TGTGCCAGTAATCAGGACAGCTCTCTATACTCTGGAAACACCATATATTTT. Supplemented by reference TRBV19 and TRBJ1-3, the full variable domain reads DGGITQSPKYLFRKEGQNVTLSCEQNLNHDAMYWYRQDPGQGLRLIYYSQIVNDFQKGDIAEGYSVSREKKESFPLTVTSAQKNPTAFYLCASNQDSSLYSGNTIYFGEGSWLTVV.

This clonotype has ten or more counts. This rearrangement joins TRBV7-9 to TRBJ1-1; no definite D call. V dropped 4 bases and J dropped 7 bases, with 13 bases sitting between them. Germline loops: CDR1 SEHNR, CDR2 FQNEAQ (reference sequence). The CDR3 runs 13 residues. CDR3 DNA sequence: TGTGCCAGCAGCTCTCCCATTGCGGTTGAAGCTTTCTTT. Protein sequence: CASSSPIAVEAFF.

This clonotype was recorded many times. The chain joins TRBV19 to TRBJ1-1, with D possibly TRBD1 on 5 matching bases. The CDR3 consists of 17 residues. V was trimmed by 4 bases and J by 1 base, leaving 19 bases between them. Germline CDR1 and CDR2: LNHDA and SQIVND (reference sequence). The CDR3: CASSRPGLLLGNTEAFF. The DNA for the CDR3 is TGTGCCAGTAGTAGACCGGGACTGCTACTGGGGAACACTGAAGCTTTCTTT.